The text below deals with one T cell receptor (beta chain). The antigen is unknown. Several deparaffinized, unstained roughly 10 um sections supplied tumor areas macrodissected using marked H&E slides as a guide. Germline values: CDR1 SGHRS, CDR2 YFSETQ. The CDR3 spans 13 residues. The V end lost 0 bases, the J end lost 4 bases, and 7 bases lay between the germline ends. The repertoire was sequenced with immunoSEQ multiplex PCR; TCRdb's copy has only in-frame clones and lacks some. Found here are fewer than 6,500 clones, about 85% of them singletons; the top ten hold roughly 4%. The sample comes from a study of T cells in lung cancer brain metastases. Looking at the study overall: Tobacco use history was present in about 85% of the 20 patients, median 40 pack-years. Median interval between primary and brain metastasis samples was 300 to 450 days. Study-level results: Effects of preoperative corticosteroids on T cell infiltration in brain metastases could not be controlled.

V and J are TRBV5-1 and TRBJ1-1; D ambiguous. This TCR derives from a man aged 65-85 years with non-small cell lung cancer. The sequenced sample consisted of tumor tissue from the primary lung tumor. CDR3 protein: CASSLALRTEAFF. The CDR3, as DNA: TGCGCCAGCAGCTTGGCCCTACGCACTGAAGCTTTCTTT.